This is a list of T cell receptor beta chains from one sample in a study of vaccination and CD4 T cells after COVID-19. These receptors' targets are unknown. TCRdb reanalysed the PCR reads using MiXCR and keeps one entry per CDR3 protein. Of around 15,000 distinct CDR3 sequences detected, 30% to 40% appear once; the ten largest clones hold roughly 5.5%. The specimen comprised CD4+ T cells from blood, cultured in vitro, sampled before SARS-CoV-2 vaccination. The source is a human donor who had recovered from COVID-19. CDR3s include the opening cysteine and the closing phenylalanine or tryptophan. D genes are given only for firm matches. A row's size may be missing; if present it is once, few, many or a size class.

d_call	v_call	clone_size	j_call	cdr3_aa	cdr3_nt
TRBD1	TRBV2	NA	TRBJ1-4	CATAQGEDEKLFF	TGTGCCACAGCACAGGGGGAAGATGAAAAACTGTTTTTT
NA	TRBV2	NA	TRBJ1-5	CASSDRTAVSNQPQHF	TGTGCCAGCAGTGATCGGACGGCGGTCAGCAATCAGCCCCAGCATTTT
TRBD2	TRBV7-2	NA	TRBJ2-1	CASSTSGRRNEQFF	TGTGCCAGCAGCACCAGCGGGAGAAGAAATGAGCAGTTCTTC
TRBD1	TRBV5-1	NA	TRBJ1-1	CASSPVTGRNTEAFF	TGCGCCAGCAGCCCAGTGACAGGGCGGAACACTGAAGCTTTCTTT
NA	TRBV6-1	NA	TRBJ1-2	CASIPGADYGYTF	TGTGCCAGCATCCCCGGGGCCGACTATGGCTACACCTTC
NA	TRBV6-1	NA	TRBJ2-5	CASRRGVRETQYF	TGTGCCAGCAGAAGGGGCGTGAGGGAGACCCAGTACTTC
NA	TRBV18	NA	TRBJ1-6	CASSSVQEVNSLLHF	TGTGCCAGCTCCTCGGTACAGGAGGTTAATTCACTCCTCCACTTT
NA	TRBV7-2	NA	TRBJ1-3	CASRDAGSGNTIYF	TGTGCCAGCAGGGACGCGGGCTCTGGAAACACCATATATTTT
NA	TRBV19	NA	TRBJ1-1	CASSTREGVNTEAFF	TGTGCCAGTAGTACCAGGGAGGGGGTGAACACTGAAGCTTTCTTT
TRBD2	TRBV20-1	few	TRBJ2-1	CSAHPPGRAGDNEQFF	TGCAGTGCTCATCCACCCGGGAGGGCCGGAGACAATGAGCAGTTCTTC
NA	TRBV6-5	NA	TRBJ2-2	CASSYGQANTGELFF	TGTGCCAGCAGTTACGGGCAGGCGAACACCGGGGAGCTGTTTTTT
NA	TRBV7-2	NA	TRBJ2-7	CASSLTAAGEQYF	TGTGCCAGCAGCTTAACAGCAGCGGGCGAGCAGTACTTC
NA	TRBV30	NA	TRBJ1-1	CAWRLANTEAFF	TGTGCCTGGAGGCTCGCCAACACTGAAGCTTTCTTT
NA	TRBV6-1	NA	TRBJ1-2	CASSGDSGGYTF	TGTGCCAGCAGTGGGGACTCCGGAGGCTACACCTTC
NA	TRBV29-1	NA	TRBJ1-1	CSVRARGAISTEAFF	TGCAGCGTTCGGGCTCGGGGGGCGATTAGCACTGAAGCTTTCTTT
NA	TRBV7-7	NA	TRBJ1-1	CASSFNTNTEAFF	TGTGCCAGCAGCTTCAACACAAACACTGAAGCTTTCTTT
TRBD2	TRBV27	NA	TRBJ2-7	CASSFGRLAASYEQYF	TGTGCCAGCAGTTTTGGTCGACTAGCGGCCTCCTACGAGCAGTACTTC
NA	TRBV7-2	NA	TRBJ1-2	CASSLDHRTFNVYGYTF	TGTGCCAGCAGCTTAGATCACCGGACCTTTAATGTATATGGCTACACCTTC
NA	TRBV28	medium-sized	TRBJ1-5	CASSQVQGLVGNQPQHF	TGTGCCAGCAGTCAGGTCCAGGGGTTGGTTGGCAATCAGCCCCAGCATTTT
TRBD2	TRBV6-1	NA	TRBJ2-7	CASSEDTHHSGRAFNEQYF	TGTGCCAGCAGTGAAGACACGCACCATAGCGGGAGGGCCTTTAACGAGCAGTACTTC
NA	TRBV20-1	NA	TRBJ2-7	CSARDKSYEQYF	TGCAGTGCTAGAGATAAGAGCTACGAGCAGTACTTC
NA	TRBV19	NA	TRBJ1-1	CASSIEIDWMNTEAFF	TGTGCCAGTAGTATAGAGATCGACTGGATGAACACTGAAGCTTTCTTT
NA	TRBV7-2	few	TRBJ2-1	CASSLVGSDEQFF	TGTGCCAGCAGCTTAGTGGGATCGGATGAGCAGTTCTTC
TRBD2	TRBV20-1	few	TRBJ2-7	CSAEPGLAGYNSYEQYF	TGCAGTGCCGAGCCGGGACTAGCGGGATATAATTCCTACGAGCAGTACTTC
TRBD2	TRBV20-1	NA	TRBJ2-7	CSARRTSVGGEQYF	TGCAGTGCTCGGAGGACTAGCGTTGGGGGCGAGCAGTACTTC
TRBD2	TRBV20-1	few	TRBJ2-3	CSARVSGRAADTQYF	TGCAGTGCTAGAGTGAGCGGGAGGGCCGCAGATACGCAGTATTTT
NA	TRBV6-5	few	TRBJ2-7	CASSYSAESYEQYF	TGTGCCAGCAGTTACTCAGCTGAAAGCTACGAGCAGTACTTC
TRBD2	TRBV27	NA	TRBJ2-7	CASSFGTSGTYEQYF	TGTGCCAGCAGTTTCGGGACTAGCGGGACCTACGAGCAGTACTTC
NA	TRBV20-1	medium-sized	TRBJ1-1	CSAREGGTPEAFF	TGCAGTGCTAGAGAGGGAGGGACACCGGAAGCTTTCTTT
TRBD2	TRBV6-2/TRBV6-3	few	TRBJ2-3	CASKTSGTLTDTQYF	TGTGCCAGCAAGACTAGCGGGACCCTCACAGATACGCAGTATTTT
NA	TRBV19	NA	TRBJ2-1	CASTPLVLRDQSSYNEQFF	TGTGCCAGTACCCCCCTCGTGCTTAGGGACCAAAGCTCCTACAATGAGCAGTTCTTC
TRBD2	TRBV24-1	NA	TRBJ2-7	CATSDPSSGRRSDKQYF	TGTGCCACCAGTGATCCGTCTAGCGGGCGGAGATCTGACAAGCAGTACTTC
TRBD2	TRBV7-2	few	TRBJ2-3	CASSLTSGRPTDTQYF	TGTGCCAGCAGCCTAACTAGCGGGAGGCCCACAGATACGCAGTATTTT
NA	TRBV6-2/TRBV6-3	NA	TRBJ1-1	CASRKNTEAFF	TGTGCCAGCAGAAAGAACACTGAAGCTTTCTTT
TRBD1	TRBV6-5	once	TRBJ1-1	CASSSSQGANTEAFF	TGTGCCAGCAGTTCCTCACAGGGGGCGAACACTGAAGCTTTCTTT
TRBD2	TRBV28	NA	TRBJ2-7	CASSPGGTGPKEWYF	TGTGCCAGCAGTCCGGGGGGGACCGGGCCAAAGGAATGGTACTTC
NA	TRBV20-1	NA	TRBJ1-1	CSAFWGGGVTEAFF	TGCAGTGCTTTTTGGGGGGGCGGGGTTACTGAAGCTTTCTTT
NA	TRBV4-2	NA	TRBJ1-6	CASSQVGGGNNSPLHF	TGTGCCAGCAGCCAAGTAGGCGGGGGGAATAATTCACCCCTCCACTTT
NA	TRBV20-1	NA	TRBJ2-1	CSARGRSSYNEQFF	TGCAGTGCTAGAGGACGGAGCTCCTACAATGAGCAGTTCTTC
TRBD1	TRBV12-3/TRBV12-4	NA	TRBJ1-1	CASNRQGMIGGHTEAFF	TGTGCCAGCAATCGACAGGGTATGATAGGTGGGCACACTGAAGCTTTCTTT
TRBD1	TRBV19	few	TRBJ1-1	CASSITGGDTEAFF	TGTGCCAGTAGTATAACAGGGGGTGACACTGAAGCTTTCTTT
TRBD2	TRBV7-3	NA	TRBJ2-3	CASSFSGVTDTQYF	TGTGCCAGCAGCTTTAGCGGGGTCACAGATACGCAGTATTTT
NA	TRBV6-2/TRBV6-3	NA	TRBJ1-5	CASSFGPGRHQPQHF	TGTGCCAGCAGTTTCGGTCCAGGTCGGCATCAGCCCCAGCATTTT
NA	TRBV19	few	TRBJ2-7	CASSIQGFYEQYF	TGTGCCAGTAGTATCCAGGGGTTCTACGAGCAGTACTTC
TRBD1	TRBV12-5	NA	TRBJ1-5	CASGFTSQGVIGNQPQHF	TGTGCTAGTGGTTTCACATCACAGGGGGTGATTGGCAATCAGCCCCAGCATTTT
NA	TRBV7-2	NA	TRBJ2-2	CASSLTITGELFF	TGTGCCAGCAGCTTAACTATCACCGGGGAGCTGTTTTTT
NA	TRBV19	few	TRBJ1-2	CASSPDWWRIRYTF	TGTGCCAGTAGTCCAGATTGGTGGAGGATCCGCTACACCTTC
NA	TRBV7-9	NA	TRBJ1-4	CASSLSNEKLFF	TGTGCCAGCAGCTTATCTAATGAAAAACTGTTTTTT
TRBD1	TRBV24-1	NA	TRBJ1-1	CATSDETGGAFF	TGTGCCACCAGTGACGAAACAGGGGGGGCTTTCTTT
NA	TRBV27	few	TRBJ2-3	CASSQRTRADTQYF	TGTGCCAGCAGTCAAAGGACAAGGGCAGATACGCAGTATTTT
NA	TRBV28	few	TRBJ2-7	CASSPSATLYEQYF	TGTGCCAGCAGTCCCTCTGCTACTCTCTACGAGCAGTACTTC
TRBD2	TRBV12-3/TRBV12-4	once	TRBJ2-7	CASSFTGGEQYF	TGTGCCAGCAGTTTTACGGGGGGCGAGCAGTACTTC
NA	TRBV7-9	NA	TRBJ2-3	CASSLAGAVGDTQYF	TGTGCCAGCAGCTTAGCAGGGGCAGTGGGAGATACGCAGTATTTT